A single sample gave rise to the 30 T cell receptor beta chains below, sequenced in a study of blood T cell repertoires in COVID-19. Clones were read by immunoSEQ multiplex PCR, and TCRdb kept only the in-frame ones, dropping some. Of tens of thousands of clones listed, 75% to 90% are singletons. Source material: peripheral blood. The source of these receptors is a human donor in a cohort sampled during active COVID-19.

Here the CDR3 DNA reads TGTGCCAGCAGTTTTGGGGGGGAGGCGGGCGATACGCAGTATTTT. Protein sequence: CASSFGGEAGDTQYF. This rearrangement joins TRBV28 to TRBJ2-3, with 7 positions matching TRBD2. The CDR3 contains 15 residues. V dropped 3 bases and J dropped 6; count of bases not matched to a gene: 9. The germline V gene encodes CDR1 MDHEN and CDR2 SYDVKM.

This chain uses TRBV10-1 with TRBJ2-1; TRBD2 matches 9 bases. CDR1 and CDR2 from the germline V gene are WNHNN and SYGVQD (reference sequence). The CDR3 totals 15 residues. Trimming at V came to 3 bases and at J to 9 bases, leaving 9 bases not matched to a gene. The CDR3 coding sequence is TGCGCCAGCAGTGAAGCATTAGCGGGAGAATCTGAGCAGTTCTTC. Residues: CASSEALAGESEQFF.

The chain couples TRBV2 to TRBJ1-2, with D maybe TRBD1 (5 bases). The V and J ends lost 7 bases and 0 bases respectively, with 12 bases between them. CDR3 length: 14 amino acids. Germline CDR1 is SNHLY and CDR2 is FYNNEI. The CDR3 DNA is TGTGCCAGCATTCAGCGGGGGGCTAACTATGGCTACACCTTC. Protein product: CASIQRGANYGYTF. The whole variable domain, remainder taken from reference TRBV2 and TRBJ1-2, is EPEVTQTPSHQVTQMGQEVILRCVPISNHLYFYWYRQILGQKVEFLVSFYNNEISEKSEIFDDQFSVERPDGSNFTLKIRSTKLEDSAMYFCASIQRGANYGYTFGSGTRLTVV.

The J gene is TRBJ2-7, the V gene TRBV7-3, with 10 bases fitting TRBD1. CDR3 length: 15 residues. J lost 6 bases, V lost 2 bases, and 7 bases had no gene match. Germline assignment: CDR1 SGHTA and CDR2 FQGTGA. CDR3 amino acids: CASSLGQGGAGEQYF. Here the CDR3 DNA reads TGTGCCAGCAGCTTAGGACAGGGGGGTGCTGGCGAGCAGTACTTC.

The DNA for the CDR3 is TGTGCCTGGAGTGTTCAGGGGGAGACCCAGTACTTC. It is translated as CAWSVQGETQYF. The rearrangement joins TRBV30 to TRBJ2-5, with D tentatively TRBD1 (6 bases). CDR1 and CDR2 from the germline V gene are GTSNPN and SVGIG (reference sequence). V was clipped by 0 bases and J by 5 bases, with 7 bases between them. The CDR3 totals 12 residues.

The chain combines TRBV27 with TRBJ1-5; no clear D gene. This CDR3 region has 13 residues. V was cut by 5 bases and J by 11 bases, with 16 bases left in between. Germline-derived CDR1 and CDR2 are MNHEY and SMNVEV (reference sequence). CDR3: CASSPNRREAQHF. The CDR3 coding sequence is TGTGCCAGCAGTCCCAATAGGAGGGAGGCCCAGCATTTT.

The genes are TRBV14 and TRBJ2-6; a weak D match, TRBD1 (6 bases). Between the trimmed V and J ends, which lost 2 bases and 0 bases, there was a span of 8 bases. CDR1 and CDR2 (germline): SGHDN, FVKESK. CDR3 length: 16 residues. This CDR3 reads CASSQTGYSGANVLTF. The CDR3 DNA reads as TGTGCCAGCAGCCAAACAGGGTACTCTGGGGCCAACGTCCTGACTTTC.

The chain combines TRBV7-9 with TRBJ2-1; 7 bases agree with TRBD2. CDR1 is SEHNR and CDR2 is FQNEAQ in the germline V gene (reference sequence). The CDR3 consists of 15 residues. J lost 4 bases, V lost 1 base, and 4 bases had no gene match. The CDR3 DNA reads TGTGCCAGCAGCTTAGTGGCTAGCGGATACAATGAGCAGTTCTTC. Amino acid sequence: CASSLVASGYNEQFF.

This rearrangement joins TRBV27 to TRBJ2-3; 11 bases agree with TRBD2. The length of the CDR3 is 16 residues. Losses at the gene ends were 3 bases for V and 4 bases for J; bases not matched to a gene: 6. Germline values: CDR1 MNHEY, CDR2 SMNVEV (reference sequence). The CDR3 DNA reads as TGTGCCAGCAGTTTCTACATAGCGGGAGGGCCAGATACGCAGTATTTT. Protein sequence: CASSFYIAGGPDTQYF.

The rearrangement uses TRBV19 and TRBJ2-5; a weak D match, TRBD1 (5 bases). The CDR3 has 14 residues. Trimming took off 3 bases at V and 1 base at J, with 9 bases between the two ends. The germline CDR1 and CDR2 sequences are LNHDA and SQIVND (reference sequence). The CDR3 loop is CASSMGQTQETQYF. The CDR3 region has the DNA TGTGCCAGTAGTATGGGGCAGACCCAAGAGACCCAGTACTTC. The full variable domain, completed using reference TRBV19 and TRBJ2-5, is DGGITQSPKYLFRKEGQNVTLSCEQNLNHDAMYWYRQDPGQGLRLIYYSQIVNDFQKGDIAEGYSVSREKKESFPLTVTSAQKNPTAFYLCASSMGQTQETQYFGPGTRLLVL.

The chain is built from TRBV6-5 and TRBJ2-7; no reliable D call. Trimming stripped 4 bases from V and 7 bases from J, with 8 bases between. This CDR3 contains 11 residues. Per the germline V gene, CDR1 is MNHEY and CDR2 is SVGAGI. DNA of the CDR3: TGTGCCAGCAGTTCGAGGCGGGAGCAGTACTTC. This gives the protein CASSSRREQYF.

The CDR3 protein is CASRGGSTDTQYF. CDR3 in DNA: TGTGCCAGCCGGGGAGGGAGCACAGATACGCAGTATTTT. This sequence joins TRBV12-3 or TRBV12-4 and TRBJ2-3; 7 positions match TRBD2. J lost 0 bases, V lost 8 bases, and 2 bases had no gene match. CDR3 length: 13 residues.

J is TRBJ2-3 and V is TRBV5-4, with TRBD1 as a possible D gene (6 bases). CDR3 length equals 12 residues. Trimming stripped 4 bases from V and 5 bases from J, with 8 bases between. Germline CDR1 and CDR2: SGHNT and YYREEE (reference sequence). CDR3 sequence: CASSLQGDTQYF. DNA of the CDR3: TGTGCCAGCAGCCTACAGGGAGATACGCAGTATTTT.

The table lists this clone with a count of one. The J gene is TRBJ2-1, the V gene TRBV3-1 (or the pseudogene TRBV3-2), with 10 positions matching TRBD2. Germline V gene lookup returns CDR1 LGHDT and CDR2 YNNKEL (reference sequence). The V segment lost 4 bases and the J segment 2 bases; nucleotides outside the gene matches: 2. CDR3 length equals 15 residues. CDR3 in DNA: TGTGCCAGCAGCCCAGCGGGGGGGACCTACAATGAGCAGTTCTTC. Its translation: CASSPAGGTYNEQFF.

The chain employs TRBV27 and TRBJ2-1; D may be TRBD2 (5 bases). This CDR3 is built from 11 residues. The V gene lost 8 bases and the J gene lost 14 bases, with 16 bases spanning the gap. Germline assignment: CDR1 MNHEY and CDR2 SMNVEV (reference sequence). CDR3 loop: CASSLEAEEFF. For the CDR3, the DNA is TGTGCCAGCTCTTTAGAAGCGGAAGAGTTCTTC.

The chain employs TRBV6-1 and TRBJ2-1, with 12 bases lining up with TRBD2. The V gene's germline CDR1 is MNHNS and CDR2 SASEGT. This CDR3 comprises 16 residues. Trimming removed 2 bases from V and 7 bases from J; junction bases left unmatched: 6. CDR3 protein: CASSELTSGRHNEQFF. The CDR3 DNA sequence: TGTGCCAGCAGTGAACTCACTAGCGGGAGGCATAATGAGCAGTTCTTC.

The chain recombines TRBV7-3 with TRBJ2-3; D remains ambiguous. Germline V CDR1 and CDR2: SGHTA, FQGTGA. Trimming cost V 5 bases and J 0 bases, with 12 bases left between them. The length of the CDR3 is 15 residues. CDR3 amino acids: CASSPWRSSTDTQYF. DNA for the CDR3: TGTGCCAGCAGCCCCTGGCGGTCTAGCACAGATACGCAGTATTTT.

CDR3: CASKQGARGDEQFF. For the CDR3, the DNA is TGCGCCAGCAAGCAGGGGGCTCGCGGGGATGAGCAGTTCTTC. This chain uses TRBV5-1 with TRBJ2-1; 8 nucleotides agree with TRBD1. Germline V gene lookup returns CDR1 SGHRS and CDR2 YFSETQ. CDR3 length: 14 amino acids. Unmatched junction bases numbered 10, after V lost 6 bases and J lost 8 bases.

V and J are TRBV19 and TRBJ2-2; TRBD2 matches at 8 bases. Trimming cost V 3 bases and J 3 bases; bases outside gene matches: 3. The CDR3 spans 15 residues. CDR1 and CDR2 (germline): LNHDA, SQIVND (reference sequence). The CDR3 DNA reads as TGTGCCAGTAGTATTACAGCGGGGGACACCGGGGAGCTGTTTTTT. Its protein is CASSITAGDTGELFF.

This clone was picked up one time. The chain has TRBV5-1 and TRBJ1-2; 7 nucleotides match TRBD1. CDR3 size: 12 residues. V lost 2 bases to trimming and J lost 8 bases; unmatched junction nucleotides: 3. Looked up from germline, CDR1 is SGHRS and CDR2 is YFSETQ. CDR3 sequence reads: CASSLQGRGYTF. CDR3 coding DNA: TGCGCCAGCAGCTTACAGGGGAGAGGCTACACCTTC.

This clone has more than one count but fewer than ten. The chain recombines TRBV15 with TRBJ2-5; 7 bases are shared with TRBD2. Germline V CDR1 and CDR2: LNHNV, YYDKDF (reference sequence). The CDR3 extends over 15 amino acids. The ends lost 0 bases at V and 2 bases at J; junction bases unmatched: 3. The chain's CDR3 is CATSRERTRQETQYF. DNA for the CDR3: TGTGCCACCAGCAGAGAAAGGACTAGACAAGAGACCCAGTACTTC.

The chain links TRBV7-8 to TRBJ2-7; D unresolved. In germline, CDR1 is SGHVS, CDR2 FQNEAQ. Trimming took off 5 bases at V and 5 bases at J, with 13 bases between the two ends. This CDR3 spans 13 amino acids. CDR3 in DNA: TGTGCCAGCAGCCCCCGGTGGCGGAACGAGCAGTACTTC. Protein sequence: CASSPRWRNEQYF.

Turning to this clone: Additional DNA sequences in this sample encode the identical CDR3. V is TRBV2 and J is TRBJ1-1; D is possibly TRBD1 (5 bases). This CDR3 is 14 amino acids long. The germline CDR1 and CDR2 sequences are SNHLY and FYNNEI. V gave up 3 bases and J gave up 1 base, with 9 bases separating them. The CDR3: CASSERQGNTEAFF. Here the CDR3 DNA reads TGTGCCAGCAGTGAGCGGCAGGGGAACACTGAAGCTTTCTTT.

This clone showed up just a few times. The J gene is TRBJ2-3, the V gene TRBV5-1, with 8 bases lining up with TRBD2. The germline V gene encodes CDR1 SGHRS and CDR2 YFSETQ. The CDR3 runs to 14 residues. The V segment lost 3 bases and the J segment 4 bases; nucleotides outside the gene matches: 4. The CDR3: CASSSGLGADTQYF. The CDR3 bases are TGCGCCAGCAGCTCGGGACTAGGGGCAGATACGCAGTATTTT.

The chain combines TRBV27 with TRBJ2-3, with TRBD2 matching 7 bases. Germline V gene data show CDR1 as MNHEY and CDR2 as SMNVEV (reference sequence). There are 13 residues in the CDR3. The trim removed 4 bases at V and 6 bases at J, leaving 4 bases unmatched. The CDR3 loop reads CASSSLLADTQYF. DNA of the CDR3: TGTGCCAGCAGTTCACTACTAGCGGATACGCAGTATTTT.

This sequence joins TRBV3-1 (or the pseudogene TRBV3-2) and TRBJ1-6; D ambiguous. V was trimmed by 4 bases and J by 1 base, leaving 5 bases between them. Germline-derived CDR1 and CDR2 are LGHDT and YNNKEL (reference sequence). This CDR3 has 14 amino acids. CDR3 coding DNA: TGTGCCAGCAGCCCCGAGTCCTATAATTCACCCCTCCACTTT. Translation: CASSPESYNSPLHF.

This clone appeared a single time. V and J are TRBV5-5 and TRBJ1-4; TRBD1 agrees at 9 bases. J lost 7 bases, V lost 4 bases, and 8 bases had no gene match. CDR1 and CDR2 (germline): SGHKS, YYEKEE (reference sequence). The CDR3 has 15 amino acids. Here the CDR3 reads CASSQTGGRAEKLFF. The CDR3 bases are TGTGCCAGCAGCCAAACAGGGGGCCGGGCTGAAAAACTGTTTTTT.

J is TRBJ2-7 and V is TRBV7-9; TRBD2 might be the D (6 bases). V gave up 7 bases and J gave up 5 bases, with 18 bases separating them. Germline CDR1 SEHNR, CDR2 FQNEAQ (reference sequence). This CDR3 is 14 amino acids long. The DNA for the CDR3 is TGTGCCAGCAACCCAGGTAGCGGTATAGACGAGCAGTACTTC. As protein: CASNPGSGIDEQYF. The variable domain in full, completed from reference TRBV7-9 and TRBJ2-7, reads DTGVSQNPRHKITKRGQNVTFRCDPISEHNRLYWYRQTLGQGPEFLTYFQNEAQLEKSRLLSDRFSAERPKGSFSTLEIQRTEQGDSAMYLCASNPGSGIDEQYFGPGTRLTVT.

For this clone: This specimen includes other DNA sequences encoding the same CDR3. The chain uses TRBV28 and TRBJ1-6; 9 bases are a match to TRBD1. V lost 7 bases and J lost 8; bases outside the gene matches: 9. Germline assignment: CDR1 MDHEN and CDR2 SYDVKM. The CDR3 loop spans 15 amino acids. The DNA for the CDR3 is TGTGCCAGCACCCCTCGGGGACAGGGACATTCACCCCTCCACTTT. It specifies CASTPRGQGHSPLHF.

This clone was counted a single time. The chain employs TRBV7-2 and TRBJ1-1; 7 bases match TRBD1. This CDR3 region has 13 residues. V shed 5 bases and J 4 bases; nucleotides not matched to a gene: 4. CDR1 SGHTA and CDR2 FQGNSA come from the germline V gene. In DNA, the CDR3 is TGTGCCAGCAGCAATCGACAGGGCACTGAAGCTTTCTTT. Its translation: CASSNRQGTEAFF. The full variable domain, its missing parts supplied by reference TRBV7-2 and TRBJ1-1, is GAGVSQSPSNKVTEKGKDVELRCDPISGHTALYWYRQSLGQGLEFLIYFQGNSAPDKSGLPSDRFSAERTGGSVSTLTIQRTQQEDSAVYLCASSNRQGTEAFFGQGTRLTVV.